Sequencing of this T cell receptor beta chain was carried out in a study of a mutant IDH1 vaccine in newly diagnosed glioma. Study overall: The study started vaccination 4-6 weeks after radiotherapy alone, or with temozolomide cycles. Standard pretreatment was either radiotherapy, temozolomide, or, for most, radiochemotherapy with temozolomide.

TCRdb's copy holds only in-frame clones and misses some; the assay was immunoSEQ multiplex PCR. The table shows about 41,000 clones, with 78% occurring only once. This sample's time point: week 23, last vaccination. Mutant IDH1 20-mer peptide, at 300 ug, made up each vaccine dose, with topical imiquimod. Tumors from donors were new WHO grade 3 or 4 IDH1-mutant astrocytomas with ATRX loss. A single count supports this clone. The antigen remains unidentified. The sample holds other DNA sequences that translate to the same CDR3. The junction had 6 bases not matched to a gene; V was cut back by 5 bases and J by 4 bases. The CDR3 extends over 13 amino acids. Germline V lookup: CDR1 GTSNPN, CDR2 SVGIG (reference sequence).

This TCR came from a woman in her forties with glioma. Some clones in this sample may be carry-over from other donors' samples. Specimen: PBMCs, collected from a glioma patient whose treatment included an IDH1 peptide vaccine. J is TRBJ2-3 and V is TRBV30; 7 bases agree with TRBD2. CDR3 region: CAWGGRVADTQYF. The CDR3 region has the DNA TGTGCCTGGGGGGGGAGGGTAGCAGATACGCAGTATTTT. Using reference TRBV30 and TRBJ2-3 for the parts outside the CDR3, the full variable domain is SQTIHQWPATLVQPVGSPLSLECTVEGTSNPNLYWYRQAAGRGLQLLFYSVGIGQISSEVPQNLSASRPQDRQFILSSKKLLLSDSGFYLCAWGGRVADTQYFGPGTRLTVL.